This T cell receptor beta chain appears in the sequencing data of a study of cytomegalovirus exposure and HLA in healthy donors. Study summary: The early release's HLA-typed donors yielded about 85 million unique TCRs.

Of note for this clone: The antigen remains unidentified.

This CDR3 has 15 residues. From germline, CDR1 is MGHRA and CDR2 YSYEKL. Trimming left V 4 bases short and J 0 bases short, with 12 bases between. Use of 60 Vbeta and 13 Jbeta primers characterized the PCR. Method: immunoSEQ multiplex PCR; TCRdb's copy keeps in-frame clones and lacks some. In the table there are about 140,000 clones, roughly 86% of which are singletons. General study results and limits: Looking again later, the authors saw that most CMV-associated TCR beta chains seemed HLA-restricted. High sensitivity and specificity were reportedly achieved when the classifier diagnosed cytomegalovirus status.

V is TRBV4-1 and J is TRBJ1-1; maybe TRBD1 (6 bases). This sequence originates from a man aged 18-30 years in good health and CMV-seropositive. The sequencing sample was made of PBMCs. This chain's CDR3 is CASSPTGLLNTEAFF. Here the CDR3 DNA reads TGCGCCAGCAGCCCAACAGGGTTATTGAACACTGAAGCTTTCTTT.